This passage covers 24 T cell receptor beta chains from one sample sequenced in a study of blood T cell repertoires in COVID-19 (dated by TCRdb to 2018 to 2020). To prepare the library, the immunoSEQ multiplex PCR assay was applied. Not all clones reach the TCRdb copy of this immuneACCESS table, which keeps in-frame sequences only. Checked studies attribute under half of the gap to unresolved V genes and leave the rest unexplained. For this sample the table gives tens of thousands of clones, of which roughly 85% were detected only once. The top ten clonotypes cover 13% to 15% of the sample. The sequencing input was peripheral blood. The source of these receptors is a human donor with acute or convalescent COVID-19. The donor label of this sample is uncertain.

V and J are TRBV29-1 and TRBJ1-1; TRBD1 matches at 8 bases. The CDR3 extends over 13 amino acids. Germline CDR1 reads SQVTM; CDR2 reads ANQGSEA. Trimming removed 3 bases from V and 2 bases from J; junction bases left unmatched: 2. The CDR3 DNA follows: TGCAGCGTTGAGGGACAGGAAAACACTGAAGCTTTCTTT. Translating gives CSVEGQENTEAFF.

The chain uses TRBV11-3 and TRBJ2-1; TRBD2 aligns across 10 bases. Germline trimming cut 5 bases from V and 6 bases from J; bases unmatched to any gene: 7. The germline gives CDR1 SGHNT, CDR2 YENEEA. The CDR3 contains 15 residues. The CDR3 protein is CASSPLAGVFNEQFF. The DNA for the CDR3 is TGTGCCAGCAGCCCTCTAGCGGGAGTTTTCAATGAGCAGTTCTTC.

The sample holds a few counts of this clone. This rearrangement joins TRBV10-1 to TRBJ2-5, with D perhaps TRBD2 (5 bases). The germline gives CDR1 WNHNN, CDR2 SYGVQD (reference sequence). The CDR3 runs 13 residues. With 11 bases removed from V and 5 bases from J, the gap between germline ends came to 18 bases. The CDR3 here is CAFNRYTGETQYF. DNA for the CDR3: TGCGCCTTCAATCGGTACACGGGGGAGACCCAGTACTTC.

As DNA, the CDR3 is TGTGCCAGCAGCGCTAGTCCGGGCAGGGTGAGCACTGAAGCTTTCTTT. It yields the protein CASSASPGRVSTEAFF. The chain uses TRBV7-2 and TRBJ1-1, with a tentative D call TRBD1 (5 bases). Trimming took off 5 bases at V and 4 bases at J, with 20 bases between the two ends. This CDR3 is 16 amino acids long. Germline loops: CDR1 SGHTA, CDR2 FQGNSA.

This chain links TRBV5-1 with TRBJ2-3; possibly TRBD2 for D (6 bases). Trimming took off 3 bases at V and 4 bases at J, with 12 bases between the two ends. The V gene's germline CDR1 is SGHRS and CDR2 YFSETQ. This CDR3 comprises 14 residues. In DNA form, the CDR3 reads TGCGCCAGCAGCTGGACCCCGGGGGCAGATACGCAGTATTTT. Amino acid sequence: CASSWTPGADTQYF.

The rearrangement uses TRBV9 and TRBJ2-7, with 7 nucleotides matching TRBD1. Germline CDR1 is SGDLS and CDR2 is YYNGEE. This CDR3 has 14 amino acids. After removal of 3 bases from V and 2 bases from J, the junction contained 5 bases not matched to a gene. As DNA, the CDR3 is TGTGCCAGCAGCGGAGGGGACAGTGCCTACGAGCAGTACTTC. As protein: CASSGGDSAYEQYF.

As concerns this clone: The junction and the germline gene differ at one end; a read error may be behind it. The chain combines TRBV28 with TRBJ1-5; 7 nucleotides match TRBD1. There are 18 residues in the CDR3. Per germline, CDR1 MDHEN and CDR2 SYDVKM. The CDR3 loop reads CANSRAGTDSYSNQPQHF. DNA for the CDR3: TGTGCCAACAGTAGGGCCGGGACAGACTCCTATAGCAATCAGCCCCAGCATTTT.

The J gene is TRBJ2-1, the V gene TRBV30; D gene unclear. Germline V CDR1 and CDR2: GTSNPN, SVGIG (reference sequence). The germline V and J ends were trimmed by 8 bases and 10 bases, with 12 bases remaining between them. The CDR3 is 10 amino acids. CDR3 sequence reads: CALGLFEQFF. The DNA for the CDR3 is TGTGCCCTGGGCCTCTTCGAGCAGTTCTTC.

For this clone: Other nucleotide sequences from this sample produce the same CDR3. This chain joins TRBV9 and TRBJ1-1; D not resolved. The ends were cut back, 3 bases at V and 0 bases at J, with 15 bases in the middle. Looked up from germline, CDR1 is SGDLS and CDR2 is YYNGEE. The CDR3 has 16 residues. CDR3 DNA sequence: TGTGCCAGCAGCGCTCCACCCAGAGGGATGAACACTGAAGCTTTCTTT. Residues: CASSAPPRGMNTEAFF.

This chain uses TRBV28 with TRBJ2-5; no reliable D call. The germline CDR1 and CDR2 sequences are MDHEN and SYDVKM. V lost 5 bases and J 3 bases, leaving 7 bases between the germline ends. The CDR3 length is 12 residues. CDR3 region: CASSQTEETQYF. In nucleotides, the CDR3 is TGTGCCAGCAGTCAAACGGAAGAGACCCAGTACTTC.

The V call is TRBV11-2, the J call TRBJ1-6, with a possible D match to TRBD1 (5 bases). Germline lookup yields CDR1 SGHAT and CDR2 FQNNGV. This CDR3 has 14 residues. The V end was cut by 1 base, the J end by 10 bases, with 11 bases between. The CDR3 here is CASSLAWGGSPLHF. The CDR3 bases are TGTGCCAGCAGCTTAGCTTGGGGCGGCTCACCCCTCCACTTT.

This chain connects TRBV6-5 to TRBJ1-2; 7 nucleotides agree with TRBD1. Germline CDR1 and CDR2: MNHEY and SVGAGI. With 6 bases clipped from V and 6 bases from J, the junction kept 10 bases outside the gene matches. The CDR3 runs 14 residues. The CDR3, as DNA: TGTGCCAGCAGCCTCTCAGCGACAGGGAATGGCTACACCTTC. Translated: CASSLSATGNGYTF.

The J gene is TRBJ2-2, the V gene TRBV5-6; D might be TRBD2 (5 bases). Germline assignment: CDR1 SGHDT and CDR2 YYEEEE. The CDR3 spans 14 residues. The V and J ends lost 1 base and 4 bases respectively, with 8 bases between them. As DNA, the CDR3 is TGTGCCAGCAGCTTGACTAGTGGCACCGGGGAGCTGTTTTTT. This encodes CASSLTSGTGELFF.

The CDR3 here is CASAGQGNSPLHF. CDR3 nucleotides: TGTGCCAGCGCGGGACAGGGTAATTCACCCCTCCACTTT. This chain links TRBV28 with TRBJ1-6; 9 bases agree with TRBD1. The CDR3 spans 13 residues. In germline, CDR1 is MDHEN, CDR2 SYDVKM. Trimming at V came to 8 bases and at J to 6 bases, leaving 2 bases not matched to a gene. The complete variable domain, with remaining parts taken from reference TRBV28 and TRBJ1-6, reads DVKVTQSSRYLVKRTGEKVFLECVQDMDHENMFWYRQDPGLGLRLIYFSYDVKMKEKGDIPEGYSVSREKKERFSLILESASTNQTSMYLCASAGQGNSPLHFGNGTRLTVT.

The chain links TRBV28 to TRBJ1-1, with TRBD1 matching 8 bases. V shed 2 bases and J 5 bases; nucleotides not matched to a gene: 10. This CDR3 has 16 amino acids. Germline values: CDR1 MDHEN, CDR2 SYDVKM. The DNA for the CDR3 is TGTGCCAGCAGTTTAACCGGGACAGGTTCCTTAACTGAAGCTTTCTTT. This codes for CASSLTGTGSLTEAFF.

The V and J genes are TRBV5-1 and TRBJ2-1, with TRBD2 identical over 8 bases. The CDR3 covers 17 residues. The J segment lost 4 bases and the V segment lost 0 bases, leaving 9 bases of the junction unmatched. Germline V lookup: CDR1 SGHRS, CDR2 YFSETQ. CDR3 DNA: TGCGCCAGCAGCTTGGCCTCGGGAGGGCCCCCTTACAATGAGCAGTTCTTC. Protein: CASSLASGGPPYNEQFF. The variable domain in full, completed from reference TRBV5-1 and TRBJ2-1, reads KAGVTQTPRYLIKTRGQQVTLSCSPISGHRSVSWYQQTPGQGLQFLFEYFSETQRNKGNFPGRFSGRQFSNSRSEMNVSTLELGDSALYLCASSLASGGPPYNEQFFGPGTRLTVL.

This clone was found a few times. The J gene is TRBJ1-4, the V gene TRBV28; 7 bases fit TRBD1. The trim removed 5 bases at V and 7 bases at J, leaving 10 bases unmatched. CDR3 length: 15 amino acids. Germline V gene data show CDR1 as MDHEN and CDR2 as SYDVKM. The CDR3 sequence is CASSPPETGSEKLFF. Written as DNA, the CDR3 is TGTGCCAGCAGTCCCCCAGAGACAGGGAGTGAAAAACTGTTTTTT.

This chain connects TRBV4-3 to TRBJ1-3; 8 bases map to TRBD1. The CDR3 is made up of 17 amino acids. V dropped 3 bases and J dropped 4; count of bases not matched to a gene: 11. Germline-derived CDR1 and CDR2 are LGHNA and YSLEER. As DNA, the CDR3 is TGCGCCAGCAGCCAGTCTTTGACAGGGGCTATAGGAAACACCATATATTTT. Translated, it gives CASSQSLTGAIGNTIYF.

The chain joins TRBV24-1 to TRBJ1-3, with D hard to call. The length of the CDR3 is 15 residues. Trimming removed 4 bases from V and 0 bases from J, with 9 bases in between. Per germline, CDR1 KGHDR and CDR2 SFDVKD. In nucleotides, the CDR3 is TGTGCCACCAGTGACCCCTCTAGCTCTGGAAACACCATATATTTT. Encoded protein: CATSDPSSSGNTIYF.

This clone was seen only a few times. This CDR3 is CASSPRLAGGRDTQYF. The CDR3 nucleotides read TGTGCCAGCAGTCCCAGACTAGCGGGGGGGCGGGATACGCAGTATTTT. This chain connects TRBV28 to TRBJ2-3; 14 bases fit TRBD2. The trim removed 5 bases at V and 6 bases at J, leaving 7 bases unmatched. Germline V lookup: CDR1 MDHEN, CDR2 SYDVKM. The CDR3 contains 16 residues.

The chain links TRBV7-2 to TRBJ2-3; D might be TRBD1 (5 bases). Germline V gene data show CDR1 as SGHTA and CDR2 as FQGNSA. CDR3 length equals 15 residues. V was clipped by 2 bases and J by 0 bases, with 9 bases between them. CDR3 coding DNA: TGTGCCAGCAGCTTATCGACAGTTAGCACAGATACGCAGTATTTT. This gives the protein CASSLSTVSTDTQYF.

The chain has TRBV18 and TRBJ1-2, with 10 nucleotides matching TRBD1. Germline V gene lookup returns CDR1 KGHSH and CDR2 LQKENI. Germline trimming cut 3 bases from V and 8 bases from J; bases unmatched to any gene: 9. The CDR3 is 15 amino acids. The CDR3 DNA follows: TGTGCCAGCTCACCGGGGACAGGGGATTGGGACGGCTACACCTTC. This encodes CASSPGTGDWDGYTF.

The chain joins TRBV7-3 to TRBJ2-1; 16 bases fit TRBD2. Per germline, CDR1 SGHTA and CDR2 FQGTGA. The CDR3 is made up of 18 amino acids. V lost 6 bases and J lost 7; bases outside the gene matches: 12. This chain's CDR3 is CASRSTGTSGGAVNEQFF. CDR3 DNA sequence: TGTGCCAGCAGGTCAACCGGGACTAGCGGGGGGGCGGTAAATGAGCAGTTCTTC.

V is TRBV11-3 and J is TRBJ2-2; D might be TRBD1 (6 bases). The V end lost 7 bases, the J end lost 3 bases, and 15 bases lay between the germline ends. The CDR3 loop spans 15 amino acids. CDR1 is SGHNT, CDR2 YENEEA, per germline. As DNA, the CDR3 is TGTGCCAGCACCCCTTCCGGACAGTACACCGGGGAGCTGTTTTTT. This encodes CASTPSGQYTGELFF.